Following are 30 T cell receptor beta chains from one sample sequenced in a study of CD4+ T cells in melanoma. Clones were sequenced by immunoSEQ multiplex PCR, and TCRdb holds only the in-frame ones, with some missing. Of 13,000 or so clones in the sample, about 70% were seen once. Sequencing input: cells from a culture (not recorded whether cultured in vitro). The receptors originated from a human donor with melanoma.

The chain is built from TRBV5-1 and TRBJ2-5; D possibly corresponds to TRBD2 (5 bases). The CDR3 totals 14 residues. With 0 bases removed from V and 5 bases from J, the gap between germline ends came to 11 bases. Germline CDR1 is SGHRS and CDR2 is YFSETQ. The CDR3: CASSLAGVLETQYF. CDR3 DNA sequence: TGCGCCAGCAGCTTGGCCGGGGTTTTGGAGACCCAGTACTTC.

This rearrangement joins TRBV5-1 to TRBJ2-5; no reliable D call. V was trimmed by 0 bases and J by 3 bases, leaving 12 bases between them. This CDR3 is 15 amino acids long. Germline V gene lookup returns CDR1 SGHRS and CDR2 YFSETQ. The CDR3 is CASSLALSPEETQYF. CDR3 DNA sequence: TGCGCCAGCAGCTTGGCCCTCTCCCCAGAAGAGACCCAGTACTTC.

This chain connects TRBV7-9 to TRBJ1-4; D uncertain. Trimming removed 5 bases from V and 8 bases from J, with 12 bases in between. The CDR3 is made up of 13 amino acids. Germline values: CDR1 SEHNR, CDR2 FQNEAQ (reference sequence). CDR3 DNA: TGTGCCAGCAGCAACAGATGGGAGGAAAAACTGTTTTTT. It specifies CASSNRWEEKLFF.

In its sample, this clone was seen a few times. V gene TRBV5-1 combines with J gene TRBJ2-3, with D perhaps matching TRBD2 (5 bases). CDR1 and CDR2 (germline): SGHRS, YFSETQ. This CDR3 is built from 14 residues. V was trimmed by 0 bases and J by 0 bases, leaving 5 bases between them. The CDR3 loop is CASSLGTSTDTQYF. For the CDR3, the DNA is TGCGCCAGCAGCTTGGGGACTAGCACAGATACGCAGTATTTT.

This clone showed up just a few times. J is TRBJ2-1 and V is TRBV7-9; 10 nucleotides line up with TRBD2. V dropped 2 bases and J dropped 4; count of bases not matched to a gene: 2. Germline CDR1 reads SEHNR; CDR2 reads FQNEAQ (reference sequence). CDR3 length equals 15 residues. The CDR3 DNA reads as TGTGCCAGCAGCTTAATAGCGGGGGGATACAATGAGCAGTTCTTC. Protein: CASSLIAGGYNEQFF.

This rearrangement joins TRBV6-5 to TRBJ1-4; D possibly corresponds to TRBD1 (5 bases). The CDR3 is made up of 13 amino acids. V was pared by 4 bases and J by 3 bases, with 6 bases between. CDR1 and CDR2 from the germline V gene are MNHEY and SVGAGI. CDR3 sequence reads: CASSWTPNEKLFF. The CDR3 coding sequence is TGTGCCAGCAGTTGGACACCTAATGAAAAACTGTTTTTT.

The genes are TRBV6-6 and TRBJ1-5, with D tentatively TRBD1 (5 bases). The V and J ends lost 4 bases and 6 bases respectively, with 7 bases between them. The CDR3 covers 12 residues. Germline CDR1 and CDR2: MNHNY and SVGAGI (reference sequence). The CDR3 nucleotides read TGTGCCAGCAGTTCAGGGTTTCAGCCCCAGCATTTT. It is translated as CASSSGFQPQHF.

The chain links TRBV7-9 to TRBJ2-1; 8 nucleotides align to TRBD2. The V segment lost 0 bases and the J segment 9 bases; nucleotides outside the gene matches: 10. This CDR3 contains 16 residues. Germline V gene lookup returns CDR1 SEHNR and CDR2 FQNEAQ (reference sequence). In DNA form, the CDR3 reads TGTGCCAGCAGCTTAGCCTGGACTAGCTTCCCGGCTGAGCAGTTCTTC. It specifies CASSLAWTSFPAEQFF.

The V and J genes are TRBV7-6 and TRBJ1-4; the D gene is possibly TRBD1 (5 bases). CDR3 length equals 15 residues. Germline V lookup: CDR1 SGHVS, CDR2 FNYEAQ. Trimming left V 1 base short and J 5 bases short, with 11 bases between. In DNA form, the CDR3 reads TGTGCCAGCAGCTTAGAACTGGGACCGAATGAAAAACTGTTTTTT. As protein: CASSLELGPNEKLFF.

A word on this clone: Other DNA sequences in the sample encode the same CDR3. The genes are TRBV6-5 and TRBJ1-3, with D hard to call. Germline-derived CDR1 and CDR2 are MNHEY and SVGAGI. The V end was cut by 1 base, the J end by 2 bases, with 6 bases between. This CDR3 region has 14 residues. The CDR3 sequence: CASSYLGAGNTIYF. CDR3 nucleotide sequence: TGTGCCAGCAGTTACTTGGGAGCTGGAAACACCATATATTTT.

The chain combines TRBV19 with TRBJ1-1; D may be TRBD1 (6 bases). This CDR3 is 15 amino acids long. V lost 2 bases and J lost 4, with 14 bases in between. Germline values: CDR1 LNHDA, CDR2 SQIVND (reference sequence). The CDR3 bases are TGTGCCAGTAGTATAAGGGAGGGGGTGGTCACTGAAGCTTTCTTT. This codes for CASSIREGVVTEAFF.

V usage is TRBV4-2 and J usage is TRBJ2-1; tentative D call: TRBD2 (6 bases). V lost 2 bases and J lost 5, with 16 bases in between. Germline CDR1 and CDR2: LGHNA and YNFKEQ. The CDR3 sequence is 16 residues long. The CDR3 reads CASSQPHGGTDNEQFF. The CDR3, as DNA: TGTGCCAGCAGCCAACCTCATGGGGGGACGGACAATGAGCAGTTCTTC.

The chain combines TRBV2 with TRBJ2-1, with a possible D match to TRBD1 (6 bases). Germline values: CDR1 SNHLY, CDR2 FYNNEI. CDR3 length: 14 amino acids. Trimming shortened V by 4 bases and J by 9 bases, and 16 bases separated the two germline ends. This CDR3 reads CASSGGQGKGEQFF. The CDR3 DNA follows: TGTGCCAGCAGTGGAGGTCAGGGGAAGGGTGAGCAGTTCTTC.

The chain joins TRBV10-2 to TRBJ2-2; D may be TRBD2 (5 bases). The germline gives CDR1 WSHSY, CDR2 SAAADI. With 11 bases removed from V and 1 base from J, the gap between germline ends came to 32 bases. The CDR3 runs to 20 residues. The CDR3 reads CAASPTPGGRSPRNTGELFF. The CDR3 DNA is TGCGCCGCTAGCCCCACCCCGGGCGGGCGAAGCCCACGGAACACCGGGGAGCTGTTTTTT.

V and J are TRBV5-6 and TRBJ2-5; 7 bases agree with TRBD1. The germline CDR1 and CDR2 sequences are SGHDT and YYEEEE. The V and J ends lost 0 bases and 4 bases, in that order; junction bases with no gene match: 3. The length of the CDR3 is 14 residues. In DNA, the CDR3 is TGTGCCAGCAGCTTGGTGAGGGACAGAGAGACCCAGTACTTC. Residues: CASSLVRDRETQYF.

This chain connects TRBV7-9 to TRBJ2-1; D gene unclear. V lost 4 bases, J lost 8 bases, and 12 bases lay in between. The CDR3 loop spans 13 amino acids. The V gene's germline CDR1 is SEHNR and CDR2 FQNEAQ (reference sequence). The CDR3 DNA reads as TGTGCCAGCAGCTGGGGTGGGTCGGATGAGCAGTTCTTC. This sequence encodes CASSWGGSDEQFF.

V and J are TRBV27 and TRBJ1-1, with D perhaps matching TRBD1 (6 bases). Germline V gene lookup returns CDR1 MNHEY and CDR2 SMNVEV (reference sequence). CDR3 size: 13 residues. The V gene lost 6 bases and the J gene lost 5 bases, with 13 bases spanning the gap. CDR3 coding DNA: TGTGCCAGCAGCAACAGGGTTGGTACTGAAGCTTTCTTT. Amino acids: CASSNRVGTEAFF.

The V gene is TRBV9, the J gene TRBJ2-1; tentative D call: TRBD2 (5 bases). Germline V gene data show CDR1 as SGDLS and CDR2 as YYNGEE. This CDR3 spans 17 amino acids. Trimming left V 0 bases short and J 7 bases short, with 20 bases between. As DNA, the CDR3 is TGTGCCAGCAGCGTAGGGCTAGCCGACCTCCAAGGGAATGAGCAGTTCTTC. Translated, it gives CASSVGLADLQGNEQFF.

This clone was detected once. The chain is built from TRBV2 and TRBJ2-2; 7 nucleotides line up with TRBD1. After removal of 9 bases from V and 6 bases from J, the junction contained 7 bases not matched to a gene. Germline CDR1 reads SNHLY; CDR2 reads FYNNEI. The CDR3 has 13 residues. CDR3: CASMLQGPGELFF. CDR3 sequence (DNA): TGTGCCAGTATGCTACAGGGGCCCGGGGAGCTGTTTTTT.

To note about this clone: Other DNA sequences in this sample translate to the same CDR3. The chain combines TRBV27 with TRBJ2-1; no definite D call. V lost 6 bases, J lost 3 bases, and 12 bases lay in between. The CDR3 covers 14 residues. CDR1 and CDR2 from the germline V gene are MNHEY and SMNVEV (reference sequence). Here the CDR3 DNA reads TGTGCCAGCAGCCTCGCTGGATACTACAATGAGCAGTTCTTC. It codes for CASSLAGYYNEQFF.

The V call is TRBV11-2, the J call TRBJ1-3; 12 nucleotides align to TRBD1. This CDR3 is 16 amino acids long. The ends lost 3 bases at V and 5 bases at J; junction bases unmatched: 5. Germline CDR1 reads SGHAT; CDR2 reads FQNNGV. The CDR3 DNA reads as TGTGCCAGCAGCTTGGCGGGGACAGGGGGCAGAAACACCATATATTTT. Its protein product is CASSLAGTGGRNTIYF.

V gene TRBV30 combines with J gene TRBJ2-7, with a possible D match to TRBD1 (6 bases). Germline V gene data show CDR1 as GTSNPN and CDR2 as SVGIG (reference sequence). The CDR3 sequence is 14 residues long. V shed 1 base and J shed 4 bases, with 14 bases lying between them. The CDR3 spells CAWSDGVRGYEQYF. The CDR3 nucleotides are TGTGCCTGGAGTGACGGTGTCAGGGGATACGAGCAGTACTTC.

V gene TRBV5-8 combines with J gene TRBJ1-1; the D is unclear. This CDR3 is 15 amino acids long. Germline V gene sequence: CDR1 SGHTS, CDR2 YDEGEE. Trimming took off 4 bases at V and 2 bases at J, with 15 bases between the two ends. CDR3 in amino acids: CASSLAPGPNTEAFF. For the CDR3, the DNA is TGTGCCAGCAGCCTGGCCCCGGGCCCAAACACTGAAGCTTTCTTT. The variable domain in full, with the rest retrieved from reference TRBV5-8 and TRBJ1-1, is EAGVTQSPTHLIKTRGQQATLRCSPISGHTSVYWYQQALGLGLQFLLWYDEGEERNRGNFPPRFSGRQFPNYSSELNVNALELEDSALYLCASSLAPGPNTEAFFGQGTRLTVV.

This chain connects TRBV6-5 to TRBJ2-5; unclear D gene. The CDR3 runs 11 residues. With 2 bases removed from V and 7 bases from J, the gap between germline ends came to 5 bases. The germline gives CDR1 MNHEY, CDR2 SVGAGI. For the CDR3, the DNA is TGTGCCAGCAGTTACAGTGGGACCCAGTACTTC. Its protein product is CASSYSGTQYF.

The chain combines TRBV25-1 with TRBJ2-3; D may match TRBD1 or TRBD2 (5 bases each). The CDR3 is 16 residues long. Germline CDR1 MGHDK, CDR2 SYGVNS. The germline V and J ends were trimmed by 4 bases and 1 base, with 15 bases remaining between them. CDR3 in amino acids: CASSAGWQGGTDTQYF. CDR3 DNA: TGTGCCAGCAGTGCCGGGTGGCAGGGAGGCACAGATACGCAGTATTTT.

The chain is built from TRBV5-1 and TRBJ2-1, with D maybe TRBD1 (5 bases). The CDR3 is 14 residues long. V was trimmed by 4 bases and J by 1 base, leaving 9 bases between them. Germline lookup yields CDR1 SGHRS and CDR2 YFSETQ. Here the CDR3 DNA reads TGCGCCAGCAGCACTCGACAGTCCTACAATGAGCAGTTCTTC. Its protein is CASSTRQSYNEQFF.

This chain connects TRBV11-2 to TRBJ1-4, with D possibly matching TRBD1 (5 bases). CDR1 and CDR2 (germline): SGHAT, FQNNGV. The V end was cut by 5 bases, the J end by 6 bases, with 13 bases between. This CDR3 has 14 residues. CDR3 in amino acids: CASSRDLSYEKLFF. CDR3 bases: TGTGCCAGCAGCCGGGACCTCTCCTATGAAAAACTGTTTTTT. Full variable domain (remainder filled in from reference TRBV11-2 and TRBJ1-4): EAGVAQSPRYKIIEKRQSVAFWCNPISGHATLYWYQQILGQGPKLLIQFQNNGVVDDSQLPKDRFSAERLKGVDSTLKIQPAKLEDSAVYLCASSRDLSYEKLFFGSGTQLSVL.

This clone was observed a handful of times. The genes are TRBV9 and TRBJ1-2; D perhaps matches TRBD1 (6 bases). This CDR3 has 13 residues. Trimming removed 2 bases at V and 3 bases at J, with 8 bases between. Germline CDR1 is SGDLS and CDR2 is YYNGEE. In DNA form, the CDR3 reads TGTGCCAGCAGCGTGGACAGCTACTATGGCTACACCTTC. Translated, it gives CASSVDSYYGYTF.

The rearrangement joins TRBV19 to TRBJ1-5, with D uncertain. The length of the CDR3 is 16 residues. Trimming took off 8 bases at V and 0 bases at J, with 17 bases between the two ends. Per germline, CDR1 LNHDA and CDR2 SQIVND (reference sequence). The CDR3, as DNA: TGTGCCAGTCAACAACGTTCTATGTATAGCAATCAGCCCCAGCATTTT. Encoded protein: CASQQRSMYSNQPQHF.

The chain is built from TRBV29-1 and TRBJ2-3; a weak D match, TRBD1 (6 bases). Deletions cut 8 bases from V and 1 base from J, with 13 bases between. The CDR3 is 13 amino acids. Germline V CDR1 and CDR2: SQVTM, ANQGSEA. CDR3 in DNA: TGCAGCTCCGACGAGGGGGGCACAGATACGCAGTATTTT. It encodes CSSDEGGTDTQYF.